The 5 T cell receptor beta chains reported below all come from one sample, sequenced in a study of T cells in Graves' hyperthyroidism and ophthalmopathy. Authors of the study amplified TCR beta CDR3 regions from RNA transcripts. The HTBI primer set served for first-round RT-PCR of the TCR CDR3. MiXCR, run by TCRdb on the multiplex PCR reads, gives a single entry per CDR3 protein. This sample carries about half a million distinct CDR3 sequences, 20% of them seen once, and the ten largest clones take around a quarter. The material sequenced was blood. The receptors come from a man between 18 and 35 years old with Graves' hyperthyroidism.

In its sample, this clonotype was seen a few times. The chain couples TRBV20-1 to TRBJ2-7; 9 nucleotides match TRBD2. The ends lost 5 bases at V and 6 bases at J; junction bases unmatched: 17. Germline CDR1 and CDR2: DFQATT and SNEGSKA (reference sequence). The CDR3 consists of 16 residues. CDR3 residues: CSAHPDRPGLAPEQYF. The CDR3 region has the DNA TGCAGTGCTCATCCGGACAGACCGGGACTAGCCCCCGAGCAGTACTTC.

The DNA for the CDR3 is TGTGCCAGTAGTTTCCTGGGCGATGAGCAGTTCTTC. It specifies CASSFLGDEQFF. This chain joins TRBV19 and TRBJ2-1; the D is unclear. This CDR3 region has 12 residues. Germline lookup yields CDR1 LNHDA and CDR2 SQIVND (reference sequence). V lost 5 bases to trimming and J lost 8 bases, with 10 bases between them.

This clonotype was recorded many times. The rearrangement links TRBV30 to TRBJ1-1; no clear D gene. The CDR3 sequence is 10 residues long. Germline V lookup: CDR1 GTSNPN, CDR2 SVGIG (reference sequence). The V and J ends lost 5 bases and 5 bases respectively, with 6 bases between them. The CDR3 bases are TGTGCCTGGCCGGGAACTGAAGCTTTCTTT. Amino acid sequence: CAWPGTEAFF.

This clonotype was found many times. The chain couples TRBV28 to TRBJ1-5; no reliable D call. This CDR3 is 16 amino acids long. Germline V gene data show CDR1 as MDHEN and CDR2 as SYDVKM. Trimming took 8 bases from V and 3 from J, leaving 20 bases between them. CDR3 loop: CASVERLRHSNQPQHF. The CDR3 coding sequence is TGTGCCAGCGTCGAAAGGTTAAGACATTCCAATCAGCCCCAGCATTTT.

The sample holds many counts of this clonotype. This chain connects TRBV12-3 or TRBV12-4 to TRBJ1-1; D ambiguous. This CDR3 contains 11 residues. The V end lost 8 bases, the J end lost 1 base, and 5 bases lay between the germline ends. CDR3 sequence reads: CASRSNTEAFF. In DNA form, the CDR3 reads TGTGCCAGCCGCTCGAACACTGAAGCTTTCTTT.